The sequence of this T cell receptor (beta chain) was determined in a study of CD8 T cells in Susac syndrome. From germline, CDR1 is SEHNR and CDR2 FQNEAQ (reference sequence). The trim removed 0 bases at V and 9 bases at J, leaving 9 bases unmatched. The CDR3 has 16 amino acids. Random hexamers served to reverse transcribe roughly 0.45 to 1 ug RNA. immunoSEQ multiplex PCR amplified TCR beta CDR3 across 54 Vbeta, 13 Jbeta. TCRdb re-called the immunoSEQ multiplex PCR reads with MiXCR, one entry per CDR3 protein. The table has some 300,000 distinct CDR3 sequences, roughly 85% seen once; the top ten hold roughly 0.21%.

This TCR was sampled from a human donor with multiple sclerosis. This chain uses TRBV7-9 with TRBJ1-5; the match to TRBD1 covers 9 bases. Material for sequencing was CD8+ T cells from PBMCs. The CDR3 loop is CASSLAGQGPFTPQHF. Written as DNA, the CDR3 is TGTGCCAGCAGCTTAGCGGGACAGGGCCCTTTTACGCCCCAGCATTTT.